Listed below are T cell receptor beta chains from one sample, sequenced in a study of cytomegalovirus exposure and HLA in healthy donors. Assay used: immunoSEQ multiplex PCR; TCRdb lists only in-frame clones, some missing. This table holds tens of thousands of clones, around 84% found once. The sample taken for sequencing was PBMCs. The receptors stem from a man younger than 35 in good health and CMV-seronegative. The CDR3 runs from the conserved cysteine through the conserved F or W. The order of the fields is V gene, J gene, clone size, D gene, CDR3 protein, CDR3 DNA. The D gene is left open where the match is weak. Rows may omit the clone size; those that give it use once, few, many or a size class.

>TRBV5-1|TRBJ2-7|few|.
CASSLEVLRSYEQYF
TGCGCCAGCAGCTTGGAAGTACTGCGGTCCTACGAGCAGTACTTC
>TRBV27|TRBJ1-2|.|TRBD1
CASSLYQGAGGYTF
TGTGCCAGCAGTTTATATCAGGGGGCGGGGGGCTACACCTTC
>TRBV7-3|TRBJ2-7|.|.
CASSQDSYEQYF
TGTGCCAGCAGCCAGGACAGTTACGAGCAGTACTTC
>TRBV6-5|TRBJ2-7|.|.
CASSYSEGREQYF
TGTGCCAGCAGTTACTCGGAGGGTCGCGAGCAGTACTTC
>TRBV5-6|TRBJ1-3|.|.
CASSLSRGNTIYF
TGTGCCAGCAGCTTGTCGAGGGGAAACACCATATATTTT
>TRBV4-1|TRBJ1-6|.|TRBD1
CASSQLPGTGLSPLHF
TGCGCCAGCAGCCAATTACCCGGGACAGGGTTGTCACCCCTCCACTTT
>TRBV5-4|TRBJ1-1|.|.
CASSLDTPDEAFF
TGTGCCAGCAGTTTAGACACTCCCGATGAAGCTTTCTTT
>TRBV5-1|TRBJ1-1|.|.
CASSLNPGNTEAFF
TGCGCCAGCAGCTTGAACCCGGGGAACACTGAAGCTTTCTTT
>TRBV29-1|TRBJ2-7|.|.
CSVGPGAYEQYF
TGCAGCGTTGGTCCGGGGGCCTACGAGCAGTACTTC
>TRBV5-4|TRBJ1-3|.|TRBD1
CASSGGQGAGNTIYF
TGTGCCAGCAGCGGGGGACAGGGAGCAGGAAACACCATATATTTT
>TRBV4-1|TRBJ1-2|.|TRBD1
CASSTGRGNYGYTF
TGCGCCAGCTCGACAGGGCGAGGGAACTATGGCTACACCTTC
>TRBV10-3|TRBJ1-1|few|.
CAISERGNTEAFF
TGTGCCATCAGTGAAAGAGGGAACACTGAAGCTTTCTTT
>TRBV6-5|TRBJ2-3|.|TRBD2
CASRTGTSADTQYF
TGTGCCAGCAGGACCGGGACTAGCGCAGATACGCAGTATTTT
>TRBV5-6|TRBJ2-1|few|.
CASSFTGRTYNEQFF
TGTGCCAGCAGCTTTACCGGGAGAACCTACAATGAGCAGTTCTTC
>TRBV5-1|TRBJ2-5|.|.
CASSLAFQETQYF
TGCGCCAGCAGCTTAGCCTTCCAAGAGACCCAGTACTTC
>TRBV28|TRBJ2-3|.|.
CASRQWGFRGTDTQYF
TGTGCCAGCAGGCAATGGGGTTTCAGGGGCACAGATACGCAGTATTTT
>TRBV30|TRBJ1-1|once|.
CAWSPQGYTEAFF
TGTGCCTGGAGTCCACAGGGCTACACTGAAGCTTTCTTT
>TRBV2|TRBJ2-6|once|TRBD1
CASSLDRGISGANVLTF
TGTGCCAGCAGCTTGGACAGGGGAATATCTGGGGCCAACGTCCTGACTTTC
>TRBV14|TRBJ1-1|few|.
CASSQDRGGLMNTEAFF
TGTGCCAGCAGCCAAGATAGGGGGGGACTCATGAACACTGAAGCTTTCTTT
>TRBV30|TRBJ1-2|.|TRBD1
CAWGTAYGYTF
TGTGCCTGGGGGACAGCTTATGGCTACACCTTC
>TRBV6-5|TRBJ1-2|.|TRBD1
CASSRQGSGGYTF
TGTGCCAGCAGTCGACAGGGGTCGGGTGGCTACACCTTC
>TRBV27|TRBJ2-1|.|.
CASSLLTVSYNEQFF
TGTGCCAGCAGTTTACTAACAGTTTCCTACAATGAGCAGTTCTTC
>TRBV30|TRBJ2-3|.|.
CASHQTVHTDTQYF
TGTGCCTCCCATCAGACTGTTCACACAGATACGCAGTATTTT
>TRBV6-1|TRBJ1-5|.|.
CASSVPTGRYYNQPQHF
TGTGCCAGCAGTGTCCCAACCGGGAGATATTACAATCAGCCCCAGCATTTT
>TRBV6-4|TRBJ2-3|.|.
CASSTSFQGADTQYF
TGTGCCAGCAGCACTAGCTTCCAAGGGGCAGATACGCAGTATTTT
>TRBV10-1|TRBJ2-1|.|TRBD2
CASSTGTSGSNEQFF
TGCGCCAGCAGTACCGGGACTAGCGGGAGCAATGAGCAGTTCTTC
>TRBV18|TRBJ1-1|.|.
CASSPPAGGGDTEAFF
TGTGCCAGCTCACCGCCTGCTGGCGGGGGGGACACTGAAGCTTTCTTT
>TRBV10-2|TRBJ2-7|.|.
CASSDQAGSSYEQYF
TGCGCCAGCAGTGATCAGGCGGGGTCCTCCTACGAGCAGTACTTC
>TRBV28|TRBJ1-2|.|TRBD1
CASRAGGGYGYTF
TGTGCCAGCAGGGCAGGGGGTGGCTATGGCTACACCTTC
>TRBV5-8|TRBJ2-1|once|TRBD2
CASSLRLAGEGEQFF
TGTGCCAGCAGCTTGAGACTAGCGGGAGAGGGTGAGCAGTTCTTC
>TRBV5-1|TRBJ2-3|.|.
CASSRGSDTQYF
TGCGCCAGCAGCAGGGGTTCGGATACGCAGTATTTT
>TRBV25-1|TRBJ2-3|.|TRBD2
CASSALAGSTDTQYF
TGTGCCAGCAGTGCGCTAGCGGGGAGCACAGATACGCAGTATTTT
>TRBV7-2|TRBJ1-5|.|TRBD1
CASSSGIGTGYQPQHF
TGTGCCAGCAGCTCAGGTATAGGGACAGGATATCAGCCCCAGCATTTT
>TRBV19|TRBJ2-7|.|TRBD1
CASNRGQGSYEQYF
TGTGCCAGTAACCGGGGACAGGGGTCCTACGAGCAGTACTTC
>TRBV5-6|TRBJ2-1|.|TRBD2
CASSSPGGRYNEQFF
TGTGCCAGCAGCTCCCCGGGAGGGCGGTACAATGAGCAGTTCTTC
>TRBV5-6|TRBJ2-5|.|TRBD2
CASSSGTSGRETQYF
TGTGCCAGCAGCTCTGGGACTAGCGGGAGAGAGACCCAGTACTTC
>TRBV5-4|TRBJ2-3|once|TRBD1
CASSQTGYTDTQYF
TGTGCCAGCAGCCAGACAGGGTACACAGATACGCAGTATTTT
>TRBV5-4|TRBJ1-1|.|TRBD1
CASSFRGVTEAFF
TGTGCCAGCAGCTTCAGGGGGGTTACTGAAGCTTTCTTT
>TRBV5-1|TRBJ2-7|.|.
CASSFLSGYEQYF
TGCGCCAGCAGCTTTTTAAGCGGCTACGAGCAGTACTTC
>TRBV5-4|TRBJ2-5|.|TRBD2
CASSPGTSGRETQYF
TGTGCCAGCAGCCCCGGGACTAGCGGTCGGGAGACCCAGTACTTC
>TRBV6-1|TRBJ1-1|.|TRBD1
CATDRGQVAFF
TGTGCCACGGACAGGGGGCAAGTAGCTTTCTTT
>TRBV6-6|TRBJ2-5|.|TRBD1
CASSPDRDRMLETQYF
TGTGCCAGCAGTCCTGACCGGGACAGAATGTTGGAGACCCAGTACTTC
>TRBV7-3|TRBJ1-1|few|TRBD1
CASSLTQGATEAFF
TGTGCCAGCAGCTTAACTCAGGGGGCCACTGAAGCTTTCTTT
>TRBV5-1|TRBJ2-6|once|.
CASSTRPSGANVLTF
TGCGCCAGCAGCACTAGGCCCTCTGGGGCCAACGTCCTGACTTTC
>TRBV7-2|TRBJ2-5|.|TRBD1
CASSSQGAVETQYF
TGTGCCAGCAGCTCACAGGGGGCCGTGGAGACCCAGTACTTC
>TRBV7-2|TRBJ1-6|.|TRBD1
CASSLGTGVSSPLHF
TGTGCCAGCAGCTTGGGGACAGGGGTCAGCTCACCCCTCCACTTT
>TRBV19|TRBJ1-5|.|.
CASSIGWGTRLYSNQPQHF
TGTGCCAGTAGTATTGGGTGGGGTACCCGACTATATAGCAATCAGCCCCAGCATTTT
>TRBV27|TRBJ2-7|.|.
CASSLGPLYEQYF
TGTGCCAGCAGTTTGGGGCCGCTCTACGAGCAGTACTTC
>TRBV6-6|TRBJ1-5|.|.
CASSTSGAQGGQPQHF
TGTGCCAGCAGTACCTCGGGGGCGCAGGGAGGGCAGCCCCAGCATTTT
>TRBV27|TRBJ2-7|.|TRBD2
CASSPTSGPYEQYF
TGTGCCAGCAGTCCCACTAGCGGACCCTACGAGCAGTACTTC
>TRBV7-9|TRBJ2-1|.|TRBD2
CASSSLAGDHNEQFF
TGTGCCAGCAGTTCCTTAGCGGGAGATCACAATGAGCAGTTCTTC
>TRBV14|TRBJ2-7|.|TRBD2
CASSQQAGAYEQYF
TGTGCCAGCAGCCAACAGGCGGGGGCCTACGAGCAGTACTTC
>TRBV30|TRBJ2-2|.|.
CAWSAGDTGELFF
TGTGCCTGGAGTGCGGGAGACACCGGGGAGCTGTTTTTT
>TRBV9|TRBJ2-3|.|TRBD2
CASSAGLAESTDTQYF
TGTGCCAGCAGCGCCGGACTAGCGGAGTCCACAGATACGCAGTATTTT
>TRBV29-1|TRBJ1-1|.|.
CSVLSGGTMNTEAFF
TGCAGCGTTCTTAGCGGCGGTACTATGAACACTGAAGCTTTCTTT
>TRBV15|TRBJ1-1|.|.
CATSRDAAGDTEAFF
TGTGCCACCAGCAGAGACGCAGCAGGGGACACTGAAGCTTTCTTT